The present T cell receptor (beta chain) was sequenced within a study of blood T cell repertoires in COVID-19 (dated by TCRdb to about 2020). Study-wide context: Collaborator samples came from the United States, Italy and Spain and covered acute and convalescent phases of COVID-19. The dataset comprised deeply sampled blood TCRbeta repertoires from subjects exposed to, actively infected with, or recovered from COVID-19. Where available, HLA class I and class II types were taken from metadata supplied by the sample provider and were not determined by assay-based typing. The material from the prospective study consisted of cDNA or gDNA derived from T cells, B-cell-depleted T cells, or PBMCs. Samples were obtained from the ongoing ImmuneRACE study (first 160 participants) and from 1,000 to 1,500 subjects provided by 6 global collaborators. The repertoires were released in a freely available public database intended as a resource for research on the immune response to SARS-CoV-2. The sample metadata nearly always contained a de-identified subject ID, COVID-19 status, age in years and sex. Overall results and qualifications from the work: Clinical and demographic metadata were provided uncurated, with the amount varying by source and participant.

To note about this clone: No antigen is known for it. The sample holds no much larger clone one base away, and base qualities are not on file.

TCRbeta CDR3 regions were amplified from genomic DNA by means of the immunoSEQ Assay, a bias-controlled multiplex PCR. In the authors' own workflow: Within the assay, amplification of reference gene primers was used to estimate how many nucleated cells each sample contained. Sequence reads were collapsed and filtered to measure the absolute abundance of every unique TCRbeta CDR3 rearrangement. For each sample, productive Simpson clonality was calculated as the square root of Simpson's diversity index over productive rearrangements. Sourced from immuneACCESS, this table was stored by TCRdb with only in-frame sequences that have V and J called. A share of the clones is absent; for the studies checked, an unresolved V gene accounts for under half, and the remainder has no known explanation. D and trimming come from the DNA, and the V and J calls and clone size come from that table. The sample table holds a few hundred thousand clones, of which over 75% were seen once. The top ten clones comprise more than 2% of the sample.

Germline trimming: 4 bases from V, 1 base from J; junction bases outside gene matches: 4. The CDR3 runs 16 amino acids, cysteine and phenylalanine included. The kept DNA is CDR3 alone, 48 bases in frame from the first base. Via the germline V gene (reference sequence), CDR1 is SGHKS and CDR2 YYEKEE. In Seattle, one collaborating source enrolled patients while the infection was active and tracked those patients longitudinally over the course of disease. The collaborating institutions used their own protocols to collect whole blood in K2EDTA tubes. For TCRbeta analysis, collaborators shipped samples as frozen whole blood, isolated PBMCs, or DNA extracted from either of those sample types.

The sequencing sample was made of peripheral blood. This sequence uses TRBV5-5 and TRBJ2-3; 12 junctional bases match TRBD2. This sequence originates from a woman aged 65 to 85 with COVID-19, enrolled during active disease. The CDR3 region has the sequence CASSLRTSGGTDTQYF. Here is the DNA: TGTGCCAGCAGCCTAAGGACTAGCGGGGGCACAGATACGCAGTATTTT.